This section outlines one TCR beta chain sequence together with its context. What it binds is not known. No conserved phenylalanine or tryptophan is present at the end of the CDR3, so a read error is the likely explanation. The limits of the CDR3 on the DNA are not certain, so only TCRdb's listed CDR3 is given. TCRdb keeps only in-frame clones here, not all; method: immunoSEQ multiplex PCR. The data show tens of thousands of clones, under 85% seen once. This sample stems from a study of OX40 agonist ivuxolimab in advanced cancers. Whole-study context: Ivuxolimab, which is an agonistic anti-OX40 (CD134) antibody, was administered to the patients. Six ivuxolimab dose levels, 0.01 to 10 mg/kg, were given intravenously every 2 weeks.

The CDR3 comprises 14 residues, both ends counted. General study results and limits: Blood T cells, both CD4+ and CD8+, expanded clonally by week 6 at 0.1 to 3.0 mg/kg. Among the lowest peripheral clonal expansion occurred in 0.1-3.0 mg/kg partial responders.

The sequencing here drew on CD4+ or CD8+ T cells sorted from blood, taken in a trial of the OX40 agonist ivuxolimab. The clonotype was recovered from an adult with an advanced solid tumor such as melanoma, head and neck, liver or kidney cancer. The gene calls are TRBV21-1 and TRBJ1-5. TRBV21-1 corresponds to a pseudogene. This chain's CDR3 is CASSKVWGRGGRSE.